This T cell receptor (beta chain) came from a study of blood T cell repertoires in COVID-19. Across the whole study: The United States, Italy and Spain were the sources of the acute and convalescent COVID-19 samples. In each case, the material was cDNA or gDNA derived from T cells, B-cell-depleted T cells, or PBMCs.

Per the study methods: Estimated nucleated cell counts came from reference gene primer amplification. Only in-frame clones appear in the TCRdb table, and some are missing; sequencing was by immunoSEQ multiplex PCR. That table supplies the V and J calls and clone size; D and trimming were determined from the DNA. The sample shows 130,000 to 150,000 clones, more than 80% of them seen only once. The germline gives CDR1 MNHEY, CDR2 SMNVEV (reference sequence). The ends lost 4 bases at V and 2 bases at J; junction bases unmatched: 12. This CDR3 comprises 17 residues. The chain has TRBV27 and TRBJ1-2; 8 bases agree with TRBD1. Source material: peripheral blood. This TCR was sampled from a human donor in a cohort sampled during active COVID-19. CDR3 amino acids: CASSSTKTGVGNYGYTF. For the CDR3, the DNA is TGTGCCAGCAGTTCGACAAAGACAGGGGTGGGAAACTATGGCTACACCTTC.